A single sample is the source of the 29 T cell receptor beta chains below, sequenced in a study of T cells in Graves' hyperthyroidism and ophthalmopathy. RNA transcripts provided the source from which TCR beta CDR3 regions were amplified. During a first-round RT-PCR of the TCR CDR3, the HTBI primer set was used. TCRdb redid the calling of the multiplex PCR reads with MiXCR, one entry per CDR3 protein. The sample shows around 400,000 distinct CDR3 sequences, roughly 25% of them seen only once. The specimen was blood. These receptor sequences come from a man aged 50-59 years with Graves' hyperthyroidism.

This chain uses TRBV2 with TRBJ2-1; tentatively, D is TRBD2 (5 bases). The CDR3 runs 13 residues. From germline, CDR1 is SNHLY and CDR2 FYNNEI. V shed 4 bases and J shed 5 bases, with 9 bases lying between them. For the CDR3, the DNA is TGTGCCAGCAGTGTGGGAGCGGACAATGAGCAGTTCTTC. This encodes CASSVGADNEQFF.

Many counts were recorded for this clonotype. The rearrangement uses TRBV11-2 and TRBJ2-7, with 10 bases aligning to TRBD1. CDR1 is SGHAT, CDR2 FQNNGV, per germline. V was clipped by 5 bases and J by 4 bases; unmatched bases: 8. This CDR3 is built from 15 residues. The CDR3 protein is CASSIPGQGSYEQYF. CDR3 DNA sequence: TGTGCCAGCAGCATACCGGGACAGGGGTCTTACGAGCAGTACTTC.

V gene TRBV29-1 combines with J gene TRBJ2-1, with no clear D. Per germline, CDR1 SQVTM and CDR2 ANQGSEA. CDR3 length: 10 residues. The V and J ends lost 5 bases and 8 bases respectively, with 7 bases between them. The CDR3 nucleotides are TGCAGCGTTCTTTTGTATGAGCAGTTCTTC. As protein: CSVLLYEQFF.

The sample holds a few counts of this clonotype. The chain is built from TRBV5-4 and TRBJ1-1, with 8 bases lining up with TRBD1. Germline CDR1 and CDR2: SGHNT and YYREEE (reference sequence). The V and J ends lost 3 bases and 4 bases, in that order; junction bases with no gene match: 14. The CDR3 is 17 residues long. The CDR3 nucleotides are TGTGCCAGCAGCTCCCGGGACAGGTCACGATTGGGCACTGAAGCTTTCTTT. This codes for CASSSRDRSRLGTEAFF.

This clonotype was seen a handful of times. This chain connects TRBV7-9 to TRBJ1-1; D might be TRBD1 (6 bases). This CDR3 comprises 14 residues. Trimming left V 3 bases short and J 1 base short, with 9 bases between. Germline lookup yields CDR1 SEHNR and CDR2 FQNEAQ (reference sequence). The CDR3 protein is CASSFAGANTEAFF. CDR3 coding DNA: TGTGCCAGCAGCTTTGCGGGGGCGAACACTGAAGCTTTCTTT.

The rearrangement links TRBV28 to TRBJ2-1; no clear D. The CDR3 has 10 residues. Germline values: CDR1 MDHEN, CDR2 SYDVKM. V shed 8 bases and J shed 13 bases, with 12 bases lying between them. The CDR3 loop is CASAALEQFF. The CDR3 bases are TGTGCCAGCGCTGCCCTTGAACAGTTCTTC. The full variable domain, rest sourced from reference TRBV28 and TRBJ2-1, is DVKVTQSSRYLVKRTGEKVFLECVQDMDHENMFWYRQDPGLGLRLIYFSYDVKMKEKGDIPEGYSVSREKKERFSLILESASTNQTSMYLCASAALEQFFGPGTRLTVL.

This clonotype was seen a few times. The chain joins TRBV19 to TRBJ1-5, with TRBD1 matching 7 bases. The V gene's germline CDR1 is LNHDA and CDR2 SQIVND (reference sequence). This CDR3 region has 15 residues. Germline trimming cut 11 bases from V and 2 bases from J; bases unmatched to any gene: 12. The DNA of the CDR3 is TGTGCCCCCAGGCCGGACAGGTGGCGCAATCAGCCCCAGCATTTT. As protein: CAPRPDRWRNQPQHF. Complete variable domain (other parts from reference TRBV19 and TRBJ1-5): DGGITQSPKYLFRKEGQNVTLSCEQNLNHDAMYWYRQDPGQGLRLIYYSQIVNDFQKGDIAEGYSVSREKKESFPLTVTSAQKNPTAFYLCAPRPDRWRNQPQHFGDGTRLSIL.

This clonotype occurred a few times. The chain couples TRBV6-1 to TRBJ2-1; 10 positions match TRBD2. This CDR3 is built from 16 residues. Germline assignment: CDR1 MNHNS and CDR2 SASEGT. The trim removed 3 bases at V and 5 bases at J, leaving 7 bases unmatched. The CDR3 DNA reads as TGTGCCAGCAGTGAGTCTAGCGGGAGCGGCGACAATGAGCAGTTCTTC. Amino acids: CASSESSGSGDNEQFF.

This clonotype was observed a few times. The chain carries TRBV29-1 and TRBJ2-2; D ambiguous. This CDR3 is 13 amino acids long. In germline, CDR1 is SQVTM, CDR2 ANQGSEA. V lost 3 bases, J lost 4 bases, and 9 bases lay in between. This CDR3 is CSVDGSSTGELFF. The CDR3 DNA follows: TGCAGCGTTGACGGTAGCAGCACCGGGGAGCTGTTTTTT.

This clonotype appeared many times. This chain connects TRBV20-1 to TRBJ2-7; D uncertain. Trimming pared 1 base from V and 0 bases from J, leaving 7 bases between. The CDR3 length is 13 residues. The V gene's germline CDR1 is DFQATT and CDR2 SNEGSKA (reference sequence). The CDR3 protein is CSARGTVSYEQYF. CDR3 sequence (DNA): TGCAGTGCTAGAGGGACCGTCTCCTACGAGCAGTACTTC.

The table lists this clonotype with a few counts. DNA for the CDR3: TGCAGCGTTGAAGGGGGGTCTAGGACGCCCTACGAGCAGTACTTC. This gives the protein CSVEGGSRTPYEQYF. This chain links TRBV29-1 with TRBJ2-7; D is perhaps TRBD1 or TRBD2 (5 bases each). CDR1 is SQVTM and CDR2 is ANQGSEA in the germline V gene. Trimming stripped 1 base from V and 2 bases from J, with 15 bases between. This CDR3 contains 15 residues.

This clonotype was counted only a few times. V usage is TRBV11-2 and J usage is TRBJ2-2, with 7 bases identical to TRBD1. V was pared by 1 base and J by 5 bases, with 7 bases of the junction left unmatched. The CDR3 covers 16 residues. The germline V gene has CDR1 SGHAT and CDR2 FQNNGV. The CDR3: CASSLGSGQATGELFF. The CDR3 DNA reads as TGTGCCAGCAGCTTAGGTTCCGGACAGGCGACCGGGGAGCTGTTTTTT.

This sequence joins TRBV6-1 and TRBJ1-1; D gene uncertain. V lost 2 bases, J lost 0 bases, and 10 bases lay in between. Germline CDR1 and CDR2: MNHNS and SASEGT. The CDR3 loop spans 15 amino acids. The CDR3: CASSENVGMNTEAFF. For the CDR3, the DNA is TGTGCCAGCAGTGAAAACGTCGGAATGAACACTGAAGCTTTCTTT.

The table lists this clonotype with many counts. This chain links TRBV7-9 with TRBJ2-1; TRBD2 might be the D (6 bases). Germline V CDR1 and CDR2: SEHNR, FQNEAQ (reference sequence). V was shortened by 3 bases and J by 8 bases, with 14 bases between the two germline ends. The CDR3 runs to 14 residues. The CDR3: CASSFRGSLDEQFF. The CDR3 bases are TGTGCCAGCAGCTTTCGGGGGAGTTTGGATGAGCAGTTCTTC.

This clonotype appeared many times. This chain uses TRBV6-1 with TRBJ2-3; 11 nucleotides line up with TRBD2. The J segment lost 4 bases and the V segment lost 4 bases, leaving 7 bases of the junction unmatched. The CDR3 sequence is 16 residues long. Germline assignment: CDR1 MNHNS and CDR2 SASEGT. The CDR3 loop reads CASSAIAGGGADTQYF. The CDR3 region has the DNA TGTGCCAGCAGTGCTATAGCGGGAGGGGGCGCAGATACGCAGTATTTT.

This clonotype was counted many times. The chain is built from TRBV28 and TRBJ2-1; a weak D match, TRBD2 (6 bases). This CDR3 contains 13 residues. CDR1 and CDR2 from the germline V gene are MDHEN and SYDVKM. The V end lost 7 bases, the J end lost 3 bases, and 10 bases lay between the germline ends. CDR3 loop: CASKLGGYNEQFF. The DNA of the CDR3 is TGTGCCAGCAAACTGGGGGGCTACAATGAGCAGTTCTTC.

This clonotype was recorded many times. The CDR3 loop is CASSFREGLFTEAFF. DNA for the CDR3: TGTGCCAGCAGTTTTAGGGAAGGGCTTTTCACTGAAGCTTTCTTT. The rearrangement uses TRBV28 and TRBJ1-1, with D uncertain. V lost 3 bases to trimming and J lost 4 bases, with 15 bases between them. Germline-derived CDR1 and CDR2 are MDHEN and SYDVKM. The length of the CDR3 is 15 residues.

This clonotype was picked up many times. This sequence joins TRBV2 and TRBJ2-7; D perhaps matches TRBD1 (8 bases). Germline assignment: CDR1 SNHLY and CDR2 FYNNEI. V lost 8 bases and J 5 bases, leaving 19 bases between the germline ends. The CDR3 is made up of 14 amino acids. CDR3 DNA: TGTGCCAGCGCCGAACAGGGGGGGTACCACGAGCAGTACTTC. Protein sequence: CASAEQGGYHEQYF.

The CDR3 loop is CASRQLLGAGASKNIQYF. CDR3 bases: TGTGCCAGCAGGCAACTCCTAGGAGCGGGAGCGTCCAAAAACATTCAGTACTTC. The chain carries TRBV2 and TRBJ2-4; TRBD2 agrees at 8 bases. The J segment lost 2 bases and the V segment lost 6 bases, leaving 15 bases of the junction unmatched. Looked up from germline, CDR1 is SNHLY and CDR2 is FYNNEI. This CDR3 is built from 18 residues.

This chain connects TRBV5-1 to TRBJ2-7, with D possibly being TRBD1 (5 bases). The germline CDR1 and CDR2 sequences are SGHRS and YFSETQ. The CDR3 has 13 amino acids. Trimming pared 4 bases from V and 2 bases from J, leaving 10 bases between. CDR3 DNA sequence: TGCGCCAGCAGCACCCCAGGGACCTACGAGCAGTACTTC. This codes for CASSTPGTYEQYF.

V and J are TRBV5-1 and TRBJ2-1; no definite D call. There are 16 residues in the CDR3. Per the germline V gene, CDR1 is SGHRS and CDR2 is YFSETQ. Trimming stripped 3 bases from V and 2 bases from J, with 15 bases between. CDR3: CASSSSATPPYNEQFF. CDR3 sequence (DNA): TGCGCCAGCAGCTCCAGCGCGACCCCCCCCTACAATGAGCAGTTCTTC. Full variable domain (outside the CDR3, taken from reference TRBV5-1 and TRBJ2-1): KAGVTQTPRYLIKTRGQQVTLSCSPISGHRSVSWYQQTPGQGLQFLFEYFSETQRNKGNFPGRFSGRQFSNSRSEMNVSTLELGDSALYLCASSSSATPPYNEQFFGPGTRLTVL.

V and J are TRBV7-2 and TRBJ2-3, with D perhaps TRBD1 or TRBD2 (5 bases each). This CDR3 spans 14 amino acids. V was clipped by 3 bases and J by 4 bases, with 11 bases between them. The germline V gene encodes CDR1 SGHTA and CDR2 FQGNSA. The CDR3: CASSLGPGSDTQYF. In DNA form, the CDR3 reads TGTGCCAGCAGCTTGGGACCAGGGTCAGATACGCAGTATTTT.

This clonotype appeared many times. The V call is TRBV3-1, the J call TRBJ2-1; 11 nucleotides match TRBD2. CDR1 LGHDT and CDR2 YNNKEL come from the germline V gene (reference sequence). With V trimmed by 3 bases and J by 1 base, 2 bases remained unmatched. CDR3 length: 16 residues. This CDR3 is CASSHGTSGSYNEQFF. CDR3 DNA sequence: TGTGCCAGCAGCCACGGGACTAGCGGATCCTACAATGAGCAGTTCTTC.

The chain couples TRBV19 to TRBJ2-7; 9 bases line up with TRBD1. V shed 8 bases and J 2 bases; nucleotides not matched to a gene: 16. This CDR3 comprises 17 residues. Germline-derived CDR1 and CDR2 are LNHDA and SQIVND (reference sequence). The CDR3 DNA sequence: TGTGCCAGTTCCCGGGACAGGGTAACGGGTCGTACCTACGAGCAGTACTTC. Its translation is CASSRDRVTGRTYEQYF.

V gene TRBV6-2 or TRBV6-3 combines with J gene TRBJ2-3, with D possibly being TRBD2 (6 bases). This CDR3 contains 13 residues. Germline CDR1 is MNHEY and CDR2 is SVGEGT. Trimming took 6 bases from V and 6 from J, leaving 13 bases between them. CDR3 coding DNA: TGTGCCAGCAGCAACCCTAGCGTTGATACGCAGTATTTT. Protein sequence: CASSNPSVDTQYF.

The chain links TRBV6-1 to TRBJ1-6; 7 bases agree with TRBD1. CDR3 size: 15 residues. After removal of 6 bases from V and 7 bases from J, the junction contained 9 bases not matched to a gene. Per germline, CDR1 MNHNS and CDR2 SASEGT. This CDR3 reads CASRRAGGINSPLHF. The CDR3 DNA reads TGTGCCAGCAGGCGGGCAGGGGGTATCAATTCACCCCTCCACTTT.

The chain combines TRBV27 with TRBJ2-5, with D perhaps matching TRBD1 (6 bases). CDR1 and CDR2 from the germline V gene are MNHEY and SMNVEV (reference sequence). Between the trimmed V and J ends, which lost 4 bases and 5 bases, there was a span of 17 bases. The CDR3 has 15 residues. The CDR3 DNA follows: TGTGCCAGCAGTTCCACGACAGGCCAAGGGGAGACCCAGTACTTC. Its protein product is CASSSTTGQGETQYF.

The chain carries TRBV15 and TRBJ2-3; D not certain. The length of the CDR3 is 12 residues. Germline V CDR1 and CDR2: LNHNV, YYDKDF (reference sequence). V lost 6 bases and J 5 bases, leaving 9 bases between the germline ends. The CDR3 here is CATSLRGDTQYF. CDR3 DNA: TGTGCCACCAGTCTGCGAGGAGATACGCAGTATTTT.

The V gene is TRBV24-1, the J gene TRBJ2-1; D may be TRBD2 (6 bases). The CDR3 has 13 residues. Looked up from germline, CDR1 is KGHDR and CDR2 is SFDVKD. Trimming removed 5 bases from V and 9 bases from J, with 13 bases in between. This CDR3 is CATSGGGWSEQFF. CDR3 coding DNA: TGTGCCACCAGTGGAGGAGGGTGGAGTGAGCAGTTCTTC.